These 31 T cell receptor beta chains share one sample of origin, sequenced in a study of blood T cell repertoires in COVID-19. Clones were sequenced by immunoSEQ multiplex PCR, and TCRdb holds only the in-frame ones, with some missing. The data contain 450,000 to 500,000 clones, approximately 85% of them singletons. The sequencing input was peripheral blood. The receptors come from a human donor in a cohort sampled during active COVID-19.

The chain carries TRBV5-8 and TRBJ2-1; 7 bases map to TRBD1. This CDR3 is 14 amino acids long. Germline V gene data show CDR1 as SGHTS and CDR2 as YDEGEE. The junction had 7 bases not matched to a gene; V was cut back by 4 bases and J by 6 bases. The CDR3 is CASSARDRGNEQFF. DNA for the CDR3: TGTGCCAGCAGCGCGAGGGACAGAGGCAATGAGCAGTTCTTC.

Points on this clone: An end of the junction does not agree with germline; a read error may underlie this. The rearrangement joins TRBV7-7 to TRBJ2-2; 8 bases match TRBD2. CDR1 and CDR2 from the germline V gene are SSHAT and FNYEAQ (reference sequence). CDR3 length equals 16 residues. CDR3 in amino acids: CASSPQSGGDTGELFF. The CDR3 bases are TGTGCTAGCAGCCCCCAGAGCGGGGGAGACACCGGGGAGCTGTTTTTT.

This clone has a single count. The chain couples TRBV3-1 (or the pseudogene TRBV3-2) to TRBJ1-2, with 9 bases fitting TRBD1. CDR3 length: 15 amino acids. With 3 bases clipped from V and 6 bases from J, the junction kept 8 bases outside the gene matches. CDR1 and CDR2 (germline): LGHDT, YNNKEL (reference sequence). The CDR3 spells CASSHNRGQQDGYTF. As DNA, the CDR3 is TGTGCCAGCAGCCACAACAGGGGGCAGCAAGATGGCTACACCTTC.

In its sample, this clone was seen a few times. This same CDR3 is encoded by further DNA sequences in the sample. The CDR3 sequence: CASSPRGPDTQYF. Here the CDR3 DNA reads TGTGCCAGCAGCCCCCGCGGTCCAGATACGCAGTATTTT. The chain has TRBV7-9 and TRBJ2-3; D remains unclear. With 5 bases removed from V and 4 bases from J, the gap between germline ends came to 10 bases. Germline V gene sequence: CDR1 SEHNR, CDR2 FQNEAQ (reference sequence). The CDR3 contains 13 residues. Supplemented by reference TRBV7-9 and TRBJ2-3, the full variable domain reads DTGVSQNPRHKITKRGQNVTFRCDPISEHNRLYWYRQTLGQGPEFLTYFQNEAQLEKSRLLSDRFSAERPKGSFSTLEIQRTEQGDSAMYLCASSPRGPDTQYFGPGTRLTVL.

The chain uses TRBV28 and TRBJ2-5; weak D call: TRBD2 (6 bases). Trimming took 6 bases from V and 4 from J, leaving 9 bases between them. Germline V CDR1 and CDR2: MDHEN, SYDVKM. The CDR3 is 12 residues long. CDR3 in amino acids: CASRRGGETQYF. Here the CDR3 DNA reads TGTGCCAGCAGAAGGGGAGGAGAGACCCAGTACTTC. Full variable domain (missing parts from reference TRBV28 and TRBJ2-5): DVKVTQSSRYLVKRTGEKVFLECVQDMDHENMFWYRQDPGLGLRLIYFSYDVKMKEKGDIPEGYSVSREKKERFSLILESASTNQTSMYLCASRRGGETQYFGPGTRLLVL.

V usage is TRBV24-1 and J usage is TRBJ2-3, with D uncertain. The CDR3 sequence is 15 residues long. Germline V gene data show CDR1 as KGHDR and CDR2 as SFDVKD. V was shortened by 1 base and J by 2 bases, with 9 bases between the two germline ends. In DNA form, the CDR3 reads TGTGCCACCAGTGATTTCAACAGAAACACAGATACGCAGTATTTT. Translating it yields CATSDFNRNTDTQYF.

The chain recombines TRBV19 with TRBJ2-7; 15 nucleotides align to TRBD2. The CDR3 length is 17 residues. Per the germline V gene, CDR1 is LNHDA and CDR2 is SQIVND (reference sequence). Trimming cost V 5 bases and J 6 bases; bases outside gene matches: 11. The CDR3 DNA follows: TGTGCCAGTAGTTCCCGGACTAGCGGGAGGGCCGACAGCGAGCAGTACTTC. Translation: CASSSRTSGRADSEQYF.

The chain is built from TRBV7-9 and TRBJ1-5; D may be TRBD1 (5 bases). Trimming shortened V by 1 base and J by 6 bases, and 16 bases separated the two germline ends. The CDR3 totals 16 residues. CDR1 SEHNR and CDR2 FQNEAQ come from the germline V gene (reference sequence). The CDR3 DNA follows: TGTGCCAGCAGCTTAGAGTTCGGGGAGGGGAGTCAGCCCCAGCATTTT. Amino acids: CASSLEFGEGSQPQHF.

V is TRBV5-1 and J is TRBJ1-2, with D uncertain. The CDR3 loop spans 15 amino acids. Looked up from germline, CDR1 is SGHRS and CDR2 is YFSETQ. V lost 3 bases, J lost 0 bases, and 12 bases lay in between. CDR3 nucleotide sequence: TGCGCCAGCAGCTCTCCCCAGAACGCTAACTATGGCTACACCTTC. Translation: CASSSPQNANYGYTF.

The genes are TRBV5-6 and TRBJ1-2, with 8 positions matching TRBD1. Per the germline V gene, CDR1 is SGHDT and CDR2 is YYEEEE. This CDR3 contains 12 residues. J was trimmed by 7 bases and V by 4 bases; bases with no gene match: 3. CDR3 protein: CASSITGGGYTF. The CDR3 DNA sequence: TGTGCCAGCAGCATCACAGGGGGTGGCTACACCTTC.

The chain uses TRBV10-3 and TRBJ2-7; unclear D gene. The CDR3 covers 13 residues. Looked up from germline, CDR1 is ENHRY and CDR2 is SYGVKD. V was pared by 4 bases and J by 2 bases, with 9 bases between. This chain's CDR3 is CAISVGGAYEQYF. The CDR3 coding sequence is TGTGCCATCAGTGTAGGCGGCGCCTACGAGCAGTACTTC.

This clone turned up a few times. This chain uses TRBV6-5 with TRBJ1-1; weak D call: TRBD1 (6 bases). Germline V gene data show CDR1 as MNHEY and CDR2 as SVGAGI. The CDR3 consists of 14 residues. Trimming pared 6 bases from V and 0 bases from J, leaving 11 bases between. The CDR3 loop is CASRSDSLNTEAFF. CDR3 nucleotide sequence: TGTGCCAGCAGATCGGACAGTTTGAACACTGAAGCTTTCTTT.

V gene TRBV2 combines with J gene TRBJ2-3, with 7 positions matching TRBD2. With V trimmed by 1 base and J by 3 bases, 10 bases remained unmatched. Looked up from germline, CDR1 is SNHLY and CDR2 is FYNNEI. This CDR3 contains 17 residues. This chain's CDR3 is CASSEDPAGEMTDTQYF. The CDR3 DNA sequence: TGTGCCAGCAGTGAAGATCCCGCGGGAGAGATGACAGATACGCAGTATTTT.

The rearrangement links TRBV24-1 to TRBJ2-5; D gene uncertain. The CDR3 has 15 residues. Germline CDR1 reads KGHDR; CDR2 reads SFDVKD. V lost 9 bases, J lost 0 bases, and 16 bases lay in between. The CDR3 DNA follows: TGTGCCACCGAAGACACCAGATGGTACCAAGAGACCCAGTACTTC. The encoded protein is CATEDTRWYQETQYF.

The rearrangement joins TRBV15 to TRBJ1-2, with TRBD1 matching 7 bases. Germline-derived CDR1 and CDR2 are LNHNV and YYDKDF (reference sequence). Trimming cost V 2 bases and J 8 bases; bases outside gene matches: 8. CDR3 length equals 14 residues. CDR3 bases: TGTGCCACCAGCAGACTTGGTACAGGGGCCGGCTACACCTTC. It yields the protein CATSRLGTGAGYTF. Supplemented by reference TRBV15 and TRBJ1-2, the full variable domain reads DAMVIQNPRYQVTQFGKPVTLSCSQTLNHNVMYWYQQKSSQAPKLLFHYYDKDFNNEADTPDNFQSRRPNTSFCFLDIRSPGLGDTAMYLCATSRLGTGAGYTFGSGTRLTVV.

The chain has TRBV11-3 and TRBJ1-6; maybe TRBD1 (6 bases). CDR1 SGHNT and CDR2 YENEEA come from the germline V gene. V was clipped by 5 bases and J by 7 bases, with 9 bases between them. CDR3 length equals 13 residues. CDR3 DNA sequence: TGTGCCAGCAGCCTCGGACAGAATTCACCCCTCCACTTT. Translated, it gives CASSLGQNSPLHF.

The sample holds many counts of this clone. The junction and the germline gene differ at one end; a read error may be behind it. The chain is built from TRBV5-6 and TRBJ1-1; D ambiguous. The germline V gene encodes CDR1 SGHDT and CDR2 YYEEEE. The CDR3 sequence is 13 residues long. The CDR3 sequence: CASNSGSLMAEAF. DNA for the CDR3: TGTGCCAGCAACTCGGGGTCTCTGATGGCTGAAGCTTTC.

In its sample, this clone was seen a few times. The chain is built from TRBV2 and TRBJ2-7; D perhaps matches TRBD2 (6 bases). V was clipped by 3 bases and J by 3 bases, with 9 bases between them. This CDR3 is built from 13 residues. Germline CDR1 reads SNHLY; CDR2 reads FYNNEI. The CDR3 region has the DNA TGTGCCAGCAGTGAGCGGGATAACTACGAGCAGTACTTC. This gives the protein CASSERDNYEQYF.

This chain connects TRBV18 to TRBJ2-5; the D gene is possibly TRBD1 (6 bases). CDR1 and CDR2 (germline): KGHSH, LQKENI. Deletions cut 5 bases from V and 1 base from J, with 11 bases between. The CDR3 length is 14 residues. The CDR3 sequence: CASSGIQGQETQYF. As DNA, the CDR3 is TGTGCCAGCTCAGGGATACAGGGCCAAGAGACCCAGTACTTC.

CDR3 DNA: TGCGCCAGCAGCTTTGGACTAATATCCCTCAATGAGCAGTTCTTC. This translates into CASSFGLISLNEQFF. This chain connects TRBV5-1 to TRBJ2-1, with D possibly TRBD2 on 6 matching bases. Germline lookup yields CDR1 SGHRS and CDR2 YFSETQ. The length of the CDR3 is 15 residues. The V end was cut by 2 bases, the J end by 6 bases, with 15 bases between.

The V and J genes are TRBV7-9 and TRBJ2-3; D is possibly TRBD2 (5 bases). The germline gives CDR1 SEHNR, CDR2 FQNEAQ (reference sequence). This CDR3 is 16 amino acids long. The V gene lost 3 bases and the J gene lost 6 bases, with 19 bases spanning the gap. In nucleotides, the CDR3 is TGTGCCAGCAGCTTTACGGGGTCCCAAGTCGGCGATACGCAGTATTTT. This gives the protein CASSFTGSQVGDTQYF.

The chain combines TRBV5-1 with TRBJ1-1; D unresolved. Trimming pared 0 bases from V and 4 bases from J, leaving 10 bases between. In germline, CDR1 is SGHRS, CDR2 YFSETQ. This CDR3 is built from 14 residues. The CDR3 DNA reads TGCGCCAGCAGCTTGGAACGGGGTGGCACTGAAGCTTTCTTT. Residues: CASSLERGGTEAFF.

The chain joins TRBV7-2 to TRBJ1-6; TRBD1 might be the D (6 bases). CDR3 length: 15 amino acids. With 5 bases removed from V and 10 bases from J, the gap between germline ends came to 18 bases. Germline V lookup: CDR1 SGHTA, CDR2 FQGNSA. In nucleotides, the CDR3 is TGTGCCAGCAGCGACCCACAGGGATGGTGGTCACCCCTCCACTTT. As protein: CASSDPQGWWSPLHF.

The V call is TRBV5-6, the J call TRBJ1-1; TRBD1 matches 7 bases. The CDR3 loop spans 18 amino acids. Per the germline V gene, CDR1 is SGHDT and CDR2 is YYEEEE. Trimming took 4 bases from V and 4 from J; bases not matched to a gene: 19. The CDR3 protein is CASSAIRQGGGGVTEAFF. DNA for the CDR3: TGTGCCAGCAGCGCCATTAGACAGGGCGGTGGTGGCGTCACTGAAGCTTTCTTT.

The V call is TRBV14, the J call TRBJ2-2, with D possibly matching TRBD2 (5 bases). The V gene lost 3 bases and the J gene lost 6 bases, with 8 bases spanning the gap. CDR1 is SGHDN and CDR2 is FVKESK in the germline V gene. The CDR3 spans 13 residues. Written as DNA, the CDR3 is TGTGCCAGCAGCCAGGGGAGTGCCGGGGAGCTGTTTTTT. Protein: CASSQGSAGELFF.

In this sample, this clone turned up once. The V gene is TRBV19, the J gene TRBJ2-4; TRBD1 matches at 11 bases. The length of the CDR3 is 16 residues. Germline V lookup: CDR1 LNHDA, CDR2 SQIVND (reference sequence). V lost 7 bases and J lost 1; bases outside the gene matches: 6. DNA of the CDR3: TGTGCCAGTACTATTGGACAGGGGGCCGCCAAAAACATTCAGTACTTC. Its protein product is CASTIGQGAAKNIQYF.

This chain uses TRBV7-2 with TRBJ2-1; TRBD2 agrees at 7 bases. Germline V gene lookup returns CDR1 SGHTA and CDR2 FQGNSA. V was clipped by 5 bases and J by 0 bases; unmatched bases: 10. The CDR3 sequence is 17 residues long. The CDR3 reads CASSPGTIKSSYNEQFF. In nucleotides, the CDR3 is TGTGCCAGCAGCCCCGGGACTATTAAGAGCTCCTACAATGAGCAGTTCTTC.

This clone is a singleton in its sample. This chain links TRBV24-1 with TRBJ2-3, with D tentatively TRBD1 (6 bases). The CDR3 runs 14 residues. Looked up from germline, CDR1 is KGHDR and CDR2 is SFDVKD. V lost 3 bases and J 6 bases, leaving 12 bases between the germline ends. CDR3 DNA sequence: TGTGCCACCAGTGATCCACAGGGTTCGGATACGCAGTATTTT. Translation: CATSDPQGSDTQYF.

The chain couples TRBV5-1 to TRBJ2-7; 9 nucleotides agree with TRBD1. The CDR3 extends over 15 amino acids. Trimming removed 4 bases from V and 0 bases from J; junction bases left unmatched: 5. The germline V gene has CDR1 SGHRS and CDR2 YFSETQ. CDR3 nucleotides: TGCGCCAGCAGCATTGGGACAGGGCCCTCCTACGAGCAGTACTTC. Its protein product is CASSIGTGPSYEQYF.

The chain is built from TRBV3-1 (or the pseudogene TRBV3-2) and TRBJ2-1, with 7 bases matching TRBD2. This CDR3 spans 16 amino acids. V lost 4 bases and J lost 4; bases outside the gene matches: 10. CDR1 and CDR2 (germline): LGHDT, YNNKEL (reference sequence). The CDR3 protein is CASSPNAGLIYNEQFF. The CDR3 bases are TGTGCCAGCAGCCCCAATGCGGGACTAATTTACAATGAGCAGTTCTTC.

Here the CDR3 DNA reads TGTGCCACCAGCACTCTCCCCGGGACAGGGAATGAAAAACTGTTTTTT. Protein product: CATSTLPGTGNEKLFF. This chain uses TRBV15 with TRBJ1-4; 9 bases are a match to TRBD1. Germline V gene lookup returns CDR1 LNHNV and CDR2 YYDKDF (reference sequence). The CDR3 consists of 16 residues. Losses at the gene ends were 4 bases for V and 5 bases for J; bases not matched to a gene: 8.